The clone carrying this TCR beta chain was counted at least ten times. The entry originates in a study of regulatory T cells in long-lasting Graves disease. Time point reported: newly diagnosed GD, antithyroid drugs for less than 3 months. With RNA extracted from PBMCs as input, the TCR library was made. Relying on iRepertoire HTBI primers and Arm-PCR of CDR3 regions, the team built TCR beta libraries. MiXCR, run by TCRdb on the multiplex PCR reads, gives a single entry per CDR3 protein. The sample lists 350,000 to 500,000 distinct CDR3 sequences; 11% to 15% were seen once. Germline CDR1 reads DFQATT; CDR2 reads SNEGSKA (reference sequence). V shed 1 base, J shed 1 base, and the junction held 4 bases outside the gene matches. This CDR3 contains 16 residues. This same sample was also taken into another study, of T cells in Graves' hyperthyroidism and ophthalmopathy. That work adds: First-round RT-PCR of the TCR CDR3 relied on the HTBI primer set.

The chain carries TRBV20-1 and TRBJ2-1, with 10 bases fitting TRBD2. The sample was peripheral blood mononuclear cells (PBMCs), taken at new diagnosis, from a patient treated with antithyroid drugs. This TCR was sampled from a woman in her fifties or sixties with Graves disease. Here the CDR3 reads CSARVRTSGSYNEQFF. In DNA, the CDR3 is TGCAGTGCTAGAGTGCGGACTAGCGGTTCCTACAATGAGCAGTTCTTC.